A selection of T cell receptor beta chains follows, all from one sample in a study of OX40 agonist ivuxolimab in advanced cancers. Repertoires were generated with immunoSEQ multiplex PCR, while TCRdb's copy carries only in-frame clones and drops some. The sample contains tens of thousands of clones, about 70% of which appear only once. Sequencing was performed on CD4+ or CD8+ T cells sorted from blood, taken in a trial of the OX40 agonist ivuxolimab. The receptors shown here come from an adult with an advanced solid tumor such as melanoma, head and neck, liver or kidney cancer. CDR3s include the opening cysteine and the closing phenylalanine or tryptophan. D genes are given only for firm matches. Size is omitted from some rows. Given values are once, few, many or a class for expanded clones.

len: 13
abundance: -
v_gene: TRBV7-3
d_gene: -
j_gene: TRBJ2-5
CDR3nt: TGTGCCAGCAGCTTATTCTTCGGAGAGACCCAGTACTTC
CDR3aa: CASSLFFGETQYF

len: 15
abundance: -
v_gene: TRBV2
d_gene: -
j_gene: TRBJ1-4
CDR3nt: TGTGCCAGCAGAGTTCTCCCCGAACTAAATGAAAAACTGTTTTTT
CDR3aa: CASRVLPELNEKLFF

len: 16
abundance: -
v_gene: TRBV5-1
d_gene: -
j_gene: TRBJ2-5
CDR3nt: TGCGCCAGCAGCTGGGGAACAACAGGGACCTCAGAGACCCAGTACTTC
CDR3aa: CASSWGTTGTSETQYF

len: 15
abundance: -
v_gene: TRBV5-1
d_gene: -
j_gene: TRBJ2-1
CDR3nt: TGCGCCAGCAGCTTGGAAAGCAGTACCTACAATGAGCAGTTCTTC
CDR3aa: CASSLESSTYNEQFF

len: 13
abundance: -
v_gene: TRBV5-1
d_gene: -
j_gene: TRBJ1-5
CDR3nt: TGCGCCAGCAGCGCGACAGGTAATCAGCCCCAGCATTTT
CDR3aa: CASSATGNQPQHF

len: 15
abundance: -
v_gene: TRBV5-1
d_gene: TRBD1
j_gene: TRBJ2-7
CDR3nt: TGCGCCAGCAGCTTGGAGGGACAGGGTTCCTCCGAGCAGTACTTC
CDR3aa: CASSLEGQGSSEQYF

len: 14
abundance: -
v_gene: TRBV7-9
d_gene: TRBD1
j_gene: TRBJ1-3
CDR3nt: TGTGCCAGCAGCTCAGGGGGCTCTGGAAACACCATATATTTT
CDR3aa: CASSSGGSGNTIYF

len: 17
abundance: -
v_gene: TRBV29-1
d_gene: -
j_gene: TRBJ2-3
CDR3nt: TGCAGCGTTGAAACGGTTGAAGGGTACAATTTCGCAGATACGCAGTATTTT
CDR3aa: CSVETVEGYNFADTQYF

len: 11
abundance: -
v_gene: TRBV10-2
d_gene: -
j_gene: TRBJ1-3
CDR3nt: TGCGCCAGCAGTGTCGGGTCCTTCCTATATTTT
CDR3aa: CASSVGSFLYF

len: 20
abundance: few
v_gene: TRBV2
d_gene: -
j_gene: TRBJ2-1
CDR3nt: TGTGCCAGCAGTGAAGCCAACCCTTCCTCGTTGCTAAGCTCCTACAATGAGCAGTTCTTC
CDR3aa: CASSEANPSSLLSSYNEQFF

len: 13
abundance: few
v_gene: TRBV19
d_gene: TRBD1
j_gene: TRBJ1-6
CDR3nt: TGTGCCAGTAGGAGACAGGGAGGTTCACCCCTCCACTTT
CDR3aa: CASRRQGGSPLHF

len: 13
abundance: once
v_gene: TRBV5-1
d_gene: -
j_gene: TRBJ2-3
CDR3nt: TGCGCCAGCAGTCTAGGGGAAATAGATACGCAGTATTTT
CDR3aa: CASSLGEIDTQYF

len: 16
abundance: few
v_gene: TRBV21-1
d_gene: -
j_gene: TRBJ2-1
CDR3nt: TGTGCCAGCAGCATAACCGGGACCAGCAGTGTCAATGAGCAGTTCTTC
CDR3aa: CASSITGTSSVNEQFF

len: 13
abundance: few
v_gene: TRBV2
d_gene: -
j_gene: TRBJ1-6
CDR3nt: TGTGCCAGCAGTCCCCGGGGAAATTCACCCCTCCACTTT
CDR3aa: CASSPRGNSPLHF

len: 13
abundance: -
v_gene: TRBV30
d_gene: -
j_gene: TRBJ1-2
CDR3nt: TGTGCCTGGAGTGCGGAACATTACCTCGGCTACACCTTC
CDR3aa: CAWSAEHYLGYTF

len: 14
abundance: once
v_gene: TRBV18
d_gene: -
j_gene: TRBJ2-2
CDR3nt: TGTGCCAGCTCCCAATCGACGAACACCGGGGAGCTGTTTTTT
CDR3aa: CASSQSTNTGELFF

len: 14
abundance: -
v_gene: TRBV5-8
d_gene: -
j_gene: TRBJ1-6
CDR3nt: TGTGCCAGCAGCTTGTACCTAAGTGGTTCACCCCTCCACTTT
CDR3aa: CASSLYLSGSPLHF

len: 13
abundance: -
v_gene: TRBV6-5
d_gene: -
j_gene: TRBJ1-2
CDR3nt: TGTGCCAGCAGTTACTCAGGCGGCTATGGCTACACCTTC
CDR3aa: CASSYSGGYGYTF

len: 15
abundance: -
v_gene: TRBV18
d_gene: TRBD1
j_gene: TRBJ1-2
CDR3nt: TGTGCCAGCTCACCATGGGACAGGGAAATCTATGGCTACACCTTC
CDR3aa: CASSPWDREIYGYTF

len: 12
abundance: once
v_gene: TRBV6-1
d_gene: -
j_gene: TRBJ2-1
CDR3nt: TGTGCCAGCAGTGTGGACGGGAAAAGGCAGTTCTTC
CDR3aa: CASSVDGKRQFF

len: 13
abundance: -
v_gene: TRBV18
d_gene: -
j_gene: TRBJ1-4
CDR3nt: TGTGCCAGCTCACCGGTAGCTAATGAAAAACTGTTTTTT
CDR3aa: CASSPVANEKLFF

len: 16
abundance: -
v_gene: TRBV25-1
d_gene: -
j_gene: TRBJ2-2
CDR3nt: TGTGCCAGCCAAACAAGGGGAGCCACCGGCGCCGGGGAGCTGTTTTTT
CDR3aa: CASQTRGATGAGELFF

len: 16
abundance: few
v_gene: TRBV19
d_gene: -
j_gene: TRBJ2-3
CDR3nt: TGTGCCAGTAGTATAGGTAGCAGGACTAGCACAGATACGCAGTATTTT
CDR3aa: CASSIGSRTSTDTQYF

len: 11
abundance: few
v_gene: TRBV7-9
d_gene: -
j_gene: TRBJ1-1
CDR3nt: TGTGCCAGCAGCTATGGAGTTGAAGCTTTCTTT
CDR3aa: CASSYGVEAFF